The subject of this entry is one T cell receptor (beta chain). The specificity of this receptor is unknown. Base qualities are missing; no much larger clone stands one base away. The source of the sample is a study of immune evolution from preneoplasia to lung adenocarcinoma (dated by TCRdb to about 2021). Looking at the study overall: No AAH lesions showed HLA loss of heterozygosity, compared with roughly 7% of AIS, 15% of MIA and roughly 35% of ADC lesions. The study combined immune gene expression, TCR sequencing and multiplex immunofluorescence to profile immune contexture across lung adenocarcinoma precursors and invasive adenocarcinoma. A total of fewer than 60 patients contributed TCR sequencing data. The overall cohort was made up of 53 patients with pulmonary nodules who had surgical resection. Resected precursor lesions (AAH, AIS, MIA) and invasive adenocarcinomas were compared against paired morphologically normal lung tissue. POLYSOLVER was used to infer class I HLA alleles from exome data, and LOHHLA was used to detect allele-specific HLA loss. According to the study, 80 to 130 samples were used for TCR sequencing. The immune data were integrated with whole exome sequencing and methylation data from the same cohort of nodules. Sample size was determined by specimen availability and not by a prior power calculation.

TCR beta CDR3 regions were sequenced from DNA using the immunoSEQ hsTCRbeta Kit. Concerning the study's data processing: TCR sequencing data were analysed with the ImmunoSEQ Analyzer. T cell clonality was calculated on productive rearrangements as 1 minus Pielou's evenness. The inverse Simpson index, applied to productive templates, was used to measure T cell diversity. T cell density was expressed as TCR beta template counts normalized to usable DNA, with usable DNA estimated by amplifying and sequencing housekeeping genes. Two-sided Kruskal-Wallis tests were used to compare TCR metrics between histologic stages. TCRdb re-hosts the immuneACCESS table, in-frame sequences only. Its copies lack some clones; in the studies checked, an unresolved V gene accounts for under half of them, and the cause for the rest is not known. V and J calls and clone size are as listed in that table; D and trimming were resolved from the DNA. This sample comprises fewer than 6,000 clones, roughly 78% of them detected only once. The ten biggest clones cover more than 10% of the sample.

Broad study findings and their caveats: Because all patients were from Japan and China, applicability to Western populations was uncertain. Top T cell clone frequencies were highest in normal lung and appeared to decrease progressively from AAH through AIS, MIA and invasive adenocarcinoma. KRAS-mutant nodules showed the highest T cell clonality compared with EGFR-mutant or double wild-type lesions. Clonality was highest in normal lung, while later-stage lesions appeared to have lower clonality but higher T cell density and diversity. The findings were based on association rather than direct causation, and larger cohorts with long-term follow-up and longitudinal biopsies were deemed needed.

The patients had resection in Japan or China between the mid-2010s and the late 2010s. Histologic diagnosis of each case was confirmed independently by two lung cancer pathologists on H&E slides. Premalignant or tumor cells were enriched for nucleic acid extraction by macro-dissection performed after pathologic assessment. The AllPrep DNA/RNA FFPE Kit was used to isolate DNA from FFPE tissue. For CDR1 and CDR2, the germline V gene lists MNHNS and SASEGT. The CDR3 holds 14 amino acids from the cysteine to the phenylalanine. Only the CDR3 DNA is retained, 42 bases long and in frame from the first base. The germline V and J ends show losses of 7 bases and 4 bases respectively, and no gene match explains 9 bases of the junction.

The V and J genes are TRBV6-1 and TRBJ2-7; 8 of the junction bases match TRBD2. Specimen: FFPE minimally invasive lung adenocarcinoma tissue. The sample's cell subset or site label is to be understood as: micro-invasive lung adenocarcinoma (MIA). The source is a person aged 55-85 years with lung adenocarcinoma. The sequenced DNA is TGTGCCAGCAAAGCGGGAGTGGGTAGGTACGAGCAGTACTTC. Its protein reads: CASKAGVGRYEQYF.